The 16 T cell receptor beta chains listed next were all sequenced from one sample in a study of tumor-infiltrating lymphocytes in primary liver carcinoma. RNA was extracted from whole blood without cell sorting, alongside germline DNA. The input was 450 to 500 ng total RNA; TCR beta cDNA was made from it with a constant-region primer. The TCR beta library was amplified through three nested multiplex PCR rounds in a modified ARM-PCR procedure. Two initial PCR rounds of around 10 cycles each paired TRBV1-TRBV30 forward primers with a C-beta reverse primer. TCRdb redid the calling of the multiplex PCR reads with MiXCR, one entry per CDR3 protein. The table has 300,000 to 350,000 distinct CDR3 sequences, approximately 65% seen once; the top ten hold about 6%. Sequencing was performed on peripheral blood. Source of these receptors: a middle-aged man with primary liver carcinoma and hepatitis B virus infection.

This chain joins TRBV28 and TRBJ2-2; 8 bases line up with TRBD2. In germline, CDR1 is MDHEN, CDR2 SYDVKM. The CDR3 is 16 residues long. V lost 2 bases and J lost 4; bases outside the gene matches: 6. The CDR3 sequence is CASSLDGTRSTGELFF. In DNA, the CDR3 is TGTGCCAGCAGTTTAGACGGGACTAGGAGCACCGGGGAGCTGTTTTTT.

Note on this clonotype: Lacking the conserved final phenylalanine or tryptophan, this CDR3 likely reflects a read error. The V gene is TRBV5-5, the J gene TRBJ1-1; 8 bases line up with TRBD1. Germline values: CDR1 SGHKS, CDR2 YYEKEE (reference sequence). CDR3 length: 18 residues. V dropped 4 bases and J dropped 4; count of bases not matched to a gene: 18. CDR3 sequence (DNA): TGTGCCAGCAGCCAAATACATCCAACAGGGGGTCGGGTCACTGAAGCTTTCCTT. This sequence encodes CASSQIHPTGGRVTEAFL.

A note on this clonotype: A read error may produce the germline difference seen at one junction end. V usage is TRBV11-2 and J usage is TRBJ2-5; D gene unclear. The CDR3 has 16 amino acids. Germline CDR1 reads SGHAT; CDR2 reads FQNNGV. For the CDR3, the DNA is TGTGTCAGCAGTACACCAGACCATGGCCTACGGCAGACCCAGTACTTC. As protein: CVSSTPDHGLRQTQYF.

A word on this clonotype: A much larger clone is a single base away; this may be a read error. The chain employs TRBV7-8 and TRBJ2-7, with D unresolved. This CDR3 is 13 amino acids long. V was shortened by 3 bases and J by 2 bases, with 8 bases between the two germline ends. CDR1 SGHVS and CDR2 FQNEAQ come from the germline V gene. The CDR3 is CASSFTGAYEQYF. As DNA, the CDR3 is TGTGCCAGCAGCTTTACTGGCGCCTACGAGCAGTACTTC. The variable domain in full, with the rest retrieved from reference TRBV7-8 and TRBJ2-7, is GAGVSQSPRYKVAKRGQDVALRCDPISGHVSLFWYQQALGQGPEFLTYFQNEAQLDKSGLPSDRFFAERPEGSVSTLKIQRTQQEDSAVYLCASSFTGAYEQYFGPGTRLTVT.

The chain recombines TRBV6-1 with TRBJ2-7; 7 positions agree with TRBD1. The CDR3 spans 14 residues. The V gene's germline CDR1 is MNHNS and CDR2 SASEGT. Trimming cost V 2 bases and J 3 bases; bases outside gene matches: 4. The CDR3 region is CASSEMWTGYEQYF. The CDR3 DNA follows: TGTGCCAGCAGTGAAATGTGGACAGGCTACGAGCAGTACTTC.

Comments on this clonotype: As the CDR3 is not closed by the conserved phenylalanine or tryptophan, this likely results from a read error. V usage is TRBV11-1 and J usage is TRBJ2-1; TRBD1 is a possible D gene (6 bases). Germline V gives CDR1 SGHAT, CDR2 FQDESV (reference sequence). The CDR3 consists of 13 residues. The DNA of the CDR3 is TGTGCCAGCTGCTTGTCCAGGGGCGGTGAGCAGTTCCTC. This translates into CASCLSRGGEQFL.

The chain combines TRBV7-9 with TRBJ2-3, with D unclear. The germline gives CDR1 SEHNR, CDR2 FQNEAQ (reference sequence). V lost 1 base and J lost 6, with 17 bases in between. This CDR3 has 16 amino acids. The CDR3 protein is CASSLVAVTQEDTQYF. CDR3 DNA: TGTGCCAGCAGCTTAGTCGCGGTTACCCAAGAGGATACGCAGTATTTT.

This clonotype has just a few counts. The V gene is TRBV14, the J gene TRBJ2-7; no reliable D call. CDR1 and CDR2 from the germline V gene are SGHDN and FVKESK. V lost 0 bases to trimming and J lost 6 bases, with 9 bases between them. This CDR3 region has 13 residues. Here the CDR3 reads CASSQDPGPEQYF. The CDR3 DNA sequence: TGTGCCAGCAGCCAAGATCCCGGGCCCGAGCAGTACTTC.

Regarding this clonotype: A much larger clone differs by one base, so this may be a read error. Lacking the conserved final phenylalanine or tryptophan, this CDR3 likely reflects a read error. The DNA is omitted, as the CDR3 cannot be located on it reliably, and the CDR3 follows TCRdb's listing. V gene TRBV6-5 combines with J gene TRBJ2-5; the table names TRBD1, a call not compared with the DNA. Counting both end residues, the CDR3 totals 12 amino acids. The germline CDR1 and CDR2 sequences are MNHEY and SVGAGI. CDR3 sequence reads: CASSDTGAAADL.

The chain links TRBV28 to TRBJ1-5; D is possibly TRBD1 (5 bases). This CDR3 contains 14 residues. CDR1 and CDR2 from the germline V gene are MDHEN and SYDVKM. V was cut by 4 bases and J by 5 bases, with 12 bases left in between. The CDR3 loop reads CASSSGQGHQPQHF. As DNA, the CDR3 is TGTGCCAGCAGTTCCGGGCAGGGACATCAGCCCCAGCATTTT.

For this clonotype: A much larger clone is a single base away; this may be a read error. This chain connects TRBV6-1 to TRBJ2-3, with 11 bases aligning to TRBD2. Germline assignment: CDR1 MNHNS and CDR2 SASEGT. This CDR3 comprises 14 residues. CDR3 protein: CAIRTSGSTDAQYF. The DNA for the CDR3 is TGTGCCATTCGGACTAGCGGGTCGACAGATGCGCAGTATTTT.

This clonotype was found a few times. This sequence joins TRBV5-1 and TRBJ1-5, with a tentative D call TRBD1 (6 bases). The CDR3 extends over 15 amino acids. V was shortened by 0 bases and J by 7 bases, with 14 bases between the two germline ends. In germline, CDR1 is SGHRS, CDR2 YFSETQ. CDR3 DNA sequence: TGCGCCAGCAGCTTGGTTCCGGGGGCCATCCAGCCCCAGCATTTT. Protein: CASSLVPGAIQPQHF.

Comments on this clonotype: As the CDR3 is not closed by the conserved phenylalanine or tryptophan, this likely results from a read error. CDR3 sequence (DNA): TGCAGCGTTTTTGGTGAAAAACTGTTTCTC. This gives the protein CSVFGEKLFL. V gene TRBV29-1 combines with J gene TRBJ1-4; no firm D call. In germline, CDR1 is SQVTM, CDR2 ANQGSEA. This CDR3 region has 10 residues. V was shortened by 5 bases and J by 7 bases, with 5 bases between the two germline ends.

The chain links TRBV6-6 to TRBJ2-7, with D possibly matching TRBD1 (5 bases). CDR1 is MNHNY, CDR2 SVGAGI, per germline (reference sequence). The CDR3 runs to 16 residues. Trimming took off 3 bases at V and 0 bases at J, with 15 bases between the two ends. The CDR3: CASSYLETGDSYEQYF. The CDR3 nucleotides read TGTGCCAGCAGTTATTTAGAAACAGGCGACTCCTACGAGCAGTACTTC.

This clonotype was seen repeatedly, ten times or more. The chain carries TRBV12-3 or TRBV12-4 and TRBJ1-1; D perhaps matches TRBD1 (5 bases). With 7 bases removed from V and 10 bases from J, the gap between germline ends came to 19 bases. CDR3 length equals 13 residues. In DNA, the CDR3 is TGTGCCAGCAACCCGGGACCCCAGACGCGAGCTTTCTTT. Its protein product is CASNPGPQTRAFF.

V usage is TRBV5-4 and J usage is TRBJ2-7; weak D call: TRBD1 (6 bases). This CDR3 is built from 14 residues. Per the germline V gene, CDR1 is SGHNT and CDR2 is YYREEE (reference sequence). The ends were cut back, 3 bases at V and 4 bases at J, with 14 bases in the middle. As DNA, the CDR3 is TGTGCCAGCAGCTCCGGGACAAACTTTTACGAGCAGTACTTC. It is translated as CASSSGTNFYEQYF.